This T cell receptor (beta chain) was found in a study of OX40 agonist ivuxolimab in advanced cancers. Regarding the study in general: Ivuxolimab was an agonistic, fully human IgG2 monoclonal antibody directed against OX40 (CD134), a costimulatory receptor. Prior anti-PD-1, anti-PD-L1 or anti-CTLA-4 therapy was permitted, and less than 45% of dose-escalation patients had received checkpoint inhibitors. Three dose-escalation patients achieved partial responses, one with hepatocellular carcinoma and two with cutaneous melanoma. The point of sequencing TCRbeta in the periphery was to test whether ivuxolimab changed TCR sequence diversity and drove clonal T-cell expansion. Intravenous ivuxolimab was administered to patients every 2 weeks at six dose levels: 0.01, 0.1, 0.3, 1.5, 3 and 10 mg/kg. In the dose-escalation cohort, approximately 82% of patients were male, and the mean age was about 55 years, with a range of roughly 23 to 85. Among the roughly 50 dose-escalation patients, about 20 had hepatocellular carcinoma, approximately 15 melanoma, 9 renal cell carcinoma and 9 head and neck cancer. The paper reports the monotherapy dose-escalation portion (N of about 50 patients) of the phase I ivuxolimab trial.

Trimming leaves V shorter by 5 bases and J shorter by 6 bases, with the junction holding 12 bases beyond the gene matches. Spanning cysteine to phenylalanine, the CDR3 consists of 16 amino acids. CDR3 DNA is the only sequence kept; it has 48 bases, read in frame from the first base. From the germline V gene (reference sequence), CDR1 is SEHNR and CDR2 is FQNEAQ. This clone was detected once. Its cognate antigen has yet to be identified. Base qualities were left out, and no much larger clone turns up one base away. On the study overall, not on this receptor specifically: Low levels of normalized T-cell clonal expansion were also seen in some nonresponding patients. At doses from 0.1 to 3.0 mg/kg, clonal expansion was seen in both CD4+ and CD8+ blood T cells between baseline and week 6. After ivuxolimab, expanded clones were on average more numerous among CD8+ T cells than among CD4+ T cells. The antigen specificity of the peripheral T cells that underwent clonal expansion was not determined. In partial responders in the 0.1-3.0 mg/kg groups, normalized peripheral clonal expansion was found to be among the lowest, especially among CD8+ T cells.

Patients with autoimmune disease history or receiving systemic immunosuppression were excluded from the trial. Peripheral blood for TCR sequencing was collected from all dose cohorts at baseline, on cycle 4 day 1, and on cycle 7 day 1. Samples were obtained from an open-label, multicenter, first-in-human phase I dose-escalation trial of ivuxolimab. Adults with locally advanced or metastatic melanoma, renal cell, hepatocellular, or head and neck squamous cell carcinoma were enrolled in the trial. Before TCR sequencing, CD4+ and CD8+ T cells were separately sorted from peripheral blood. To sequence the TCRbeta CDR3 region, genomic DNA was isolated from the sorted cells. The immunoSEQ Assay was used to sequence the TCRbeta CDR3 regions. Here the immuneACCESS table is served through TCRdb, limited to in-frame sequences with V and J called. Missing clones are a known gap in these copies; in checked studies unresolved V genes cover under half, and the rest lacks a known reason. For this sample the table gives tens of thousands of clones, of which about 90% were detected only once. The ten largest clonotypes hold around 0.31% of the sample.

The source material was CD4+ or CD8+ T cells sorted from blood, sampled in a trial of the OX40 agonist ivuxolimab. The chain joins TRBV7-9 to TRBJ1-4; 7 of the junction bases match TRBD1. The TCR sequence derives from an adult with an advanced solid tumor such as melanoma, head and neck, liver or kidney cancer. The DNA sequence is TGTGCCAGCAGCCCGTCAGGGGGGGGGATAGATGAAAAACTGTTTTTT. Its protein is CASSPSGGGIDEKLFF.